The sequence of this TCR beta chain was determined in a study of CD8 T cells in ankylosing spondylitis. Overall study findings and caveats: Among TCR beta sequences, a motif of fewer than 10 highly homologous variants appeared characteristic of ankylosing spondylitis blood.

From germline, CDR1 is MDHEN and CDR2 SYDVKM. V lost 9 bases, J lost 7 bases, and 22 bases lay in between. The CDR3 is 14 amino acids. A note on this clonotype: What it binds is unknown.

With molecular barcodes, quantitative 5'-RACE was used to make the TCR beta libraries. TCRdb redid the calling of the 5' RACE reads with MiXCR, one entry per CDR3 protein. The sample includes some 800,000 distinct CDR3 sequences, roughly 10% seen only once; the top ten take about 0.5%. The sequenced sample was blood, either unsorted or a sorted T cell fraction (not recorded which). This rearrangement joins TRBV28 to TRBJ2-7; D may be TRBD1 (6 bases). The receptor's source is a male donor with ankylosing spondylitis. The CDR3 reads CASRPGTFDREQYF. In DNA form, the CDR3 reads TGTGCCAGTAGACCCGGGACATTTGACAGGGAGCAGTACTTC.